This T cell receptor (beta chain) emerged from a study of blood T cell repertoires in COVID-19 (dated by TCRdb to about 2020). Notes on the research overall: Samples from collaborators originated in the United States, Italy and Spain and spanned both the acute and convalescent phases of COVID-19. The material from the prospective study consisted of cDNA or gDNA derived from T cells, B-cell-depleted T cells, or PBMCs. Deeply sampled blood TCRbeta repertoires from subjects exposed to, actively infected with, or recovered from COVID-19 were included in the dataset. The repertoires were released in a freely available public database meant as a resource for research on the immune response to SARS-CoV-2. The samples were drawn from the first 160 participants of the ongoing ImmuneRACE study and from 1,254 subjects provided by 6 global collaborators. Sample metadata almost always included a de-identified subject ID, COVID-19 status, age in years and sex. Where available, HLA class I and class II types were taken from metadata supplied by the sample provider and were not determined by assay-based typing. Points the paper makes about the study in general: Clinical and demographic metadata were provided uncurated, with the amount varying by source and participant.

Note on this clone: The specificity of this receptor is unknown. Base qualities are not recorded, but no much larger clone differs from it by a single base.

There are 12 amino acids in the CDR3, from cysteine to phenylalanine inclusive. Only the CDR3 DNA is retained, 36 bases long and in frame from the first base. CDR1 and CDR2 (SGHAT, FQNNGV) derive from the germline V gene. V is reduced by 2 bases and J by 10 bases, leaving a spacing of 9 bases between them. TCRbeta CDR3 regions were amplified from genomic DNA by means of the immunoSEQ Assay, a bias-controlled multiplex PCR. Under the source paper's analysis protocol: The number of nucleated cells in each sample was estimated by amplification of reference gene primers within the assay. Sequence reads were collapsed and filtered to measure the absolute abundance of every unique TCRbeta CDR3 rearrangement. For each sample, productive Simpson clonality was calculated by taking the square root of Simpson's diversity index across productive rearrangements. TCRdb took this table from immuneACCESS and kept in-frame rearrangements with V and J called. Such tables lack part of the clones; where checked against another copy, unresolved V genes explain under half of the gap, and the rest is unexplained. The V and J calls and clone size were taken over from that table, and D and trimming were inferred from the DNA. This sample comprises more than 95,000 clones, around 87% of them detected only once. The ten largest account for roughly 8% of the sample.

Each collaborating institution followed its own protocols to collect whole blood in K2EDTA tubes. For TCRbeta analysis, collaborators shipped samples as frozen whole blood, isolated PBMCs, or DNA extracted from either of those sample types. This chain is built from TRBV11-2 and TRBJ2-1; there is no confident call for the D gene. Material for sequencing was peripheral blood. This clonotype was obtained from a human donor in a cohort sampled during active COVID-19. The CDR3 region: CASSLQDFEQFF. The DNA sequence follows: TGTGCCAGCAGCTTACAAGACTTCGAGCAGTTCTTC.